These 26 T cell receptor beta chains share one sample of origin, sequenced in a study of T cells in Graves' hyperthyroidism and ophthalmopathy. There were TCR beta CDR3 regions amplified from RNA transcripts. The HTBI primer set drove a first-round RT-PCR of the TCR CDR3. One entry per CDR3 protein, called by TCRdb with MiXCR from the multiplex PCR reads. The sample consists of hundreds of thousands of distinct CDR3 sequences, approximately 14% of them appearing once. Input material: blood. The receptors here all came from a middle-aged woman with Graves' hyperthyroidism.

Concerning this clonotype itself: The junction departs from the called germline gene at one end, perhaps through a read error. CDR3 loop: CASTLGGEALF. The CDR3 DNA reads as TGTGCCAGCACCTTGGGGGGTGAAGCTCTCTTT. The gene calls are TRBV27 and TRBJ1-1; weak D call: TRBD1 (5 bases). The germline CDR1 and CDR2 sequences are MNHEY and SMNVEV (reference sequence). This CDR3 spans 11 amino acids.

This clonotype was seen repeatedly, ten times or more. This rearrangement joins TRBV5-1 to TRBJ2-7; TRBD1 might be the D (6 bases). Trimming took 4 bases from V and 2 from J, leaving 16 bases between them. The length of the CDR3 is 15 residues. Germline V gene lookup returns CDR1 SGHRS and CDR2 YFSETQ. The CDR3, as DNA: TGCGCCAGCAGCCCGGACCCCGGGACAACCTACGAGCAGTACTTC. Translation: CASSPDPGTTYEQYF.

Details on this clonotype: A much larger clonotype is one base distant, so this may be a read error. Since the CDR3 does not end with the conserved phenylalanine or tryptophan, this likely comes from a read error. This chain links TRBV30 with TRBJ1-6; D is uncertain. Germline CDR1 and CDR2: GTSNPN and SVGIG (reference sequence). The germline V and J ends were trimmed by 3 bases and 12 bases, with 12 bases remaining between them. There are 12 residues in the CDR3. CDR3 bases: TGTGCCTGGAGAGATGTGGGCGGACCCCTCCACTTG. Translating gives CAWRDVGGPLHL.

This clonotype was seen many times. The chain uses TRBV11-3 and TRBJ2-3; the D gene is possibly TRBD2 (6 bases). The CDR3 runs to 15 residues. Germline CDR1 SGHNT, CDR2 YENEEA. The germline V and J ends were trimmed by 6 bases and 2 bases, with 15 bases remaining between them. This CDR3 reads CASSPRTGDTDTQYF. Here the CDR3 DNA reads TGTGCCAGCAGTCCCCGGACGGGAGACACAGATACGCAGTATTTT.

There are a few counts of this clonotype. The chain is built from TRBV9 and TRBJ2-2, with TRBD2 identical over 9 bases. J gave up 5 bases and V 3 bases, and 5 bases lay outside the gene matches. CDR1 and CDR2 from the germline V gene are SGDLS and YYNGEE. The CDR3 sequence is 15 residues long. The DNA for the CDR3 is TGTGCCAGCAGCGCGGGACTAGCTGGGACCGGGGAGCTGTTTTTT. Translated: CASSAGLAGTGELFF.

This sequence joins TRBV29-1 and TRBJ2-4, with D tentatively TRBD2 (5 bases). The germline V and J ends were trimmed by 8 bases and 5 bases, with 16 bases remaining between them. The CDR3 has 13 amino acids. CDR1 is SQVTM and CDR2 is ANQGSEA in the germline V gene. The CDR3 is CSFFGLGENIQYF. The CDR3 DNA reads TGCAGCTTCTTCGGACTGGGAGAAAACATTCAGTACTTC.

This clonotype has only a few counts. The V call is TRBV12-3 or TRBV12-4, the J call TRBJ1-2; D unresolved. This CDR3 has 15 amino acids. Trimming pared 6 bases from V and 4 bases from J, leaving 18 bases between. CDR3 region: CASSPSPGVSYGYTF. The CDR3 DNA reads as TGTGCCAGCAGCCCCTCTCCCGGGGTAAGCTATGGCTACACCTTC.

This clonotype was seen repeatedly, ten times or more. This chain joins TRBV28 and TRBJ1-1; D is undetermined. The V end was cut by 2 bases, the J end by 10 bases, with 8 bases between. The CDR3 length is 11 residues. Per germline, CDR1 MDHEN and CDR2 SYDVKM. CDR3 in DNA: TGTGCCAGCAGTTTAGAGGGTTTAGCTTTCTTT. It translates to CASSLEGLAFF.

V and J are TRBV7-3 and TRBJ2-7, with D tentatively TRBD1 (9 bases). CDR1 and CDR2 from the germline V gene are SGHTA and FQGTGA. Between the trimmed V and J ends, which lost 5 bases and 3 bases, there was a span of 23 bases. The CDR3 is made up of 17 amino acids. CDR3 DNA sequence: TGTGCCAGCAGCGCCGGGACAGGGACTAGAGGGGTCTACGAGCAGTACTTC. Amino acids: CASSAGTGTRGVYEQYF.

The table lists this clonotype with many counts. This rearrangement joins TRBV28 to TRBJ1-2; TRBD1 is a possible D gene (6 bases). V lost 5 bases and J 4 bases, leaving 14 bases between the germline ends. The CDR3 is made up of 14 amino acids. Germline V lookup: CDR1 MDHEN, CDR2 SYDVKM. The CDR3: CASSGPGQFYGYTF. The DNA for the CDR3 is TGTGCCAGCAGTGGCCCTGGACAGTTCTATGGCTACACCTTC.

J is TRBJ2-2 and V is TRBV7-9; 8 bases agree with TRBD1. V shed 4 bases, J shed 3 bases, and the junction held 4 bases outside the gene matches. The CDR3 has 15 amino acids. From germline, CDR1 is SEHNR and CDR2 FQNEAQ (reference sequence). CDR3 amino acids: CASSSQQGDTGELFF. The CDR3, as DNA: TGTGCCAGCAGCTCGCAACAGGGGGACACCGGGGAGCTGTTTTTT.

This clonotype was observed at least ten times. This chain uses TRBV29-1 with TRBJ2-7; D not resolved. This CDR3 region has 13 residues. Trimming stripped 6 bases from V and 0 bases from J, with 12 bases between. The germline V gene encodes CDR1 SQVTM and CDR2 ANQGSEA. The CDR3 bases are TGCAGCGTGAAGGCACAGAGCTCCTACGAGCAGTACTTC. It specifies CSVKAQSSYEQYF.

This clonotype was seen a handful of times. The chain couples TRBV5-8 to TRBJ1-2, with TRBD1 matching over 9 bases. The V and J ends lost 5 bases and 4 bases, in that order; junction bases with no gene match: 9. The V gene's germline CDR1 is SGHTS and CDR2 YDEGEE. The CDR3 totals 15 residues. The CDR3 sequence: CASSLETGGVYGYTF. In DNA, the CDR3 is TGTGCCAGCAGTTTAGAGACAGGGGGAGTCTATGGCTACACCTTC.

This clonotype came up many times. The V call is TRBV20-1, the J call TRBJ2-1; perhaps TRBD2 as D (5 bases). Trimming pared 6 bases from V and 6 bases from J, leaving 21 bases between. CDR1 and CDR2 (germline): DFQATT, SNEGSKA (reference sequence). CDR3 length: 15 residues. CDR3 sequence reads: CSAHSLAADSNEQFF. CDR3 bases: TGCAGTGCCCATTCCCTGGCGGCGGACTCCAATGAGCAGTTCTTC.

The V call is TRBV18, the J call TRBJ2-1; 7 bases align to TRBD2. Germline values: CDR1 KGHSH, CDR2 LQKENI. The CDR3 spans 16 residues. The V and J ends lost 3 bases and 9 bases, in that order; junction bases with no gene match: 14. CDR3 nucleotides: TGTGCCAGCTCACCTCGATCTAGCGGATTGGCCAGTGAGCAGTTCTTC. The encoded protein is CASSPRSSGLASEQFF.

This clonotype was seen a few times. V usage is TRBV7-9 and J usage is TRBJ2-1; 12 nucleotides align to TRBD2. The germline CDR1 and CDR2 sequences are SEHNR and FQNEAQ (reference sequence). With 5 bases clipped from V and 3 bases from J, the junction kept 11 bases outside the gene matches. This CDR3 contains 18 residues. CDR3 DNA sequence: TGTGCCAGCAGCCCAACTATGACTAGCGGGAGTCACTACAATGAGCAGTTCTTC. This codes for CASSPTMTSGSHYNEQFF. The entire variable domain, with the rest obtained from reference TRBV7-9 and TRBJ2-1, is as follows: DTGVSQNPRHKITKRGQNVTFRCDPISEHNRLYWYRQTLGQGPEFLTYFQNEAQLEKSRLLSDRFSAERPKGSFSTLEIQRTEQGDSAMYLCASSPTMTSGSHYNEQFFGPGTRLTVL.

V and J are TRBV10-3 and TRBJ1-2; D is perhaps TRBD1 (5 bases). The V end lost 2 bases, the J end lost 4 bases, and 17 bases lay between the germline ends. Germline lookup yields CDR1 ENHRY and CDR2 SYGVKD. There are 16 residues in the CDR3. The CDR3 sequence is CAISEGDLLGGYGYTF. CDR3 nucleotides: TGTGCCATCAGTGAGGGGGACCTCCTGGGCGGCTATGGCTACACCTTC.

This clonotype has a count of ten or more. V gene TRBV5-8 combines with J gene TRBJ2-3, with a weak D call TRBD2 (5 bases). The CDR3 covers 17 residues. V was shortened by 0 bases and J by 5 bases, with 19 bases between the two germline ends. Germline V gene lookup returns CDR1 SGHTS and CDR2 YDEGEE. Here the CDR3 DNA reads TGTGCCAGCAGCTTGGAGATGGACTCAACCCTAAGAGATACGCAGTATTTT. Amino acid sequence: CASSLEMDSTLRDTQYF.

This clonotype was found many times. The CDR3 loop is CASSQAGNNEQFF. The CDR3 DNA sequence: TGTGCCAGCAGCCAAGCGGGAAACAATGAGCAGTTCTTC. The chain employs TRBV3-1 and TRBJ2-1, with D tentatively TRBD2 (5 bases). Germline CDR1 LGHDT, CDR2 YNNKEL (reference sequence). The CDR3 is 13 amino acids. V was cut by 1 base and J by 5 bases, with 6 bases left in between.

A remark on this clonotype: A much bigger clone sits one base away, suggesting this may be a read error. This chain joins TRBV7-2 and TRBJ2-7; 12 nucleotides match TRBD2. The germline gives CDR1 SGHTA, CDR2 FQGNSA. Losses at the gene ends were 0 bases for V and 2 bases for J; bases not matched to a gene: 8. CDR3 length equals 18 residues. CDR3 sequence: CASSLAHGASGRAYEQYF. CDR3 nucleotide sequence: TGTGCCAGCAGCTTAGCGCATGGGGCTAGCGGGAGGGCCTACGAGCAGTACTTC.

This clonotype was seen repeatedly, ten times or more. The chain joins TRBV5-1 to TRBJ2-7, with 12 bases lining up with TRBD2. The CDR3 is made up of 16 amino acids. V was pared by 4 bases and J by 2 bases, with 7 bases of the junction left unmatched. The germline CDR1 and CDR2 sequences are SGHRS and YFSETQ. Here the CDR3 reads CASSRRLAGGPYEQYF. In nucleotides, the CDR3 is TGCGCCAGCAGCCGGCGGCTAGCGGGAGGGCCCTACGAGCAGTACTTC.

As regards this clonotype: At one of its ends the junction is not consistent with the germline gene, which may arise from a read error. The CDR3 DNA reads as TGCAGCGCTAGGGGGGAGGCTAACTATGGCTACACCTTC. This sequence encodes CSARGEANYGYTF. The V gene is TRBV20-1, the J gene TRBJ1-2; maybe TRBD1 (6 bases). There are 13 residues in the CDR3. CDR1 and CDR2 from the germline V gene are DFQATT and SNEGSKA (reference sequence).

A few counts support this clonotype. CDR3 nucleotide sequence: TGTGCCAGCAGCCACCAGGCGTACGAGCAGTACTTC. Its translation is CASSHQAYEQYF. The gene calls are TRBV5-8 and TRBJ2-7; D gene unclear. The CDR3 totals 12 residues. Between the trimmed V and J ends, which lost 4 bases and 4 bases, there was a span of 9 bases. Germline CDR1 and CDR2: SGHTS and YDEGEE.

This clonotype has only a few counts. A read error is possible here, since a much larger clone lies one base away. V gene TRBV28 combines with J gene TRBJ2-3, with a weak D call TRBD2 (6 bases). The length of the CDR3 is 18 residues. The germline gives CDR1 MDHEN, CDR2 SYDVKM. Between the trimmed V and J ends, which lost 3 bases and 5 bases, there was a span of 24 bases. Here the CDR3 reads CASSFALLAIGSQDTQYF. Here the CDR3 DNA reads TGTGCCAGCAGTTTTGCCCTACTTGCTATCGGGAGCCAAGATACGCAGTATTTT.

This clonotype showed up just a few times. The CDR3: CASSLAGSTSGMNTGELFF. The DNA of the CDR3 is TGTGCCAGCAGCTTAGCAGGTTCTACTAGCGGGATGAACACCGGGGAGCTGTTTTTT. The chain recombines TRBV7-9 with TRBJ2-2; 10 bases map to TRBD2. Trimming removed 0 bases from V and 1 base from J; junction bases left unmatched: 8. Germline V gene lookup returns CDR1 SEHNR and CDR2 FQNEAQ (reference sequence). This CDR3 is built from 19 residues.

The chain employs TRBV19 and TRBJ2-1, with a possible D match to TRBD1 (6 bases). The CDR3 covers 14 residues. Germline V gives CDR1 LNHDA, CDR2 SQIVND (reference sequence). Trimming shortened V by 3 bases and J by 7 bases, and 13 bases separated the two germline ends. The CDR3 reads CASSITGPTNEQFF. CDR3 DNA: TGTGCCAGTAGTATCACAGGGCCAACAAATGAGCAGTTCTTC.